These 30 T cell receptor beta chains came from one sample sequenced in a study of blood T cells in healthy people across ages. Together with a sample-barcoded 5' primer, a J-beta primer mix was included in a second PCR lasting roughly 6 to 12 cycles. TCRdb re-called the 5' RACE reads through MiXCR, storing one row per CDR3 protein. The sample lists over 1,500,000 distinct CDR3 sequences, 30% to 40% occurring once. Sequenced: blood. The receptor source for this set is a human donor in good health.

In this sample, this clonotype turned up a few times. CDR3 nucleotide sequence: TGCGCCAGCAGCTTGGAGATGGGGGTCGAGCAGTACTTC. It specifies CASSLEMGVEQYF. The chain links TRBV5-1 to TRBJ2-7; D might be TRBD1 or TRBD2, each matching 5 bases. CDR1 and CDR2 from the germline V gene are SGHRS and YFSETQ. Trimming took off 0 bases at V and 6 bases at J, with 10 bases between the two ends. This CDR3 is 13 amino acids long.

The rearrangement links TRBV4-2 to TRBJ2-3, with TRBD2 matching over 11 bases. The germline V gene encodes CDR1 LGHNA and CDR2 YNFKEQ. The V gene end was trimmed by 1 base and the J gene end by 3 bases; junction bases not matched to a gene: 6. The CDR3 extends over 17 amino acids. This CDR3 is CASSQAGTSGPTDTQYF. The DNA of the CDR3 is TGTGCCAGCAGCCAAGCTGGGACTAGCGGACCAACAGATACGCAGTATTTT.

This clonotype was observed a handful of times. The chain couples TRBV10-3 to TRBJ2-1; 12 positions match TRBD2. Germline CDR1 reads ENHRY; CDR2 reads SYGVKD. V lost 3 bases and J lost 5; bases outside the gene matches: 5. CDR3 length equals 16 residues. The CDR3 reads CAISEPTSGGNNEQFF. The CDR3 bases are TGTGCCATCAGTGAACCGACTAGCGGGGGAAACAATGAGCAGTTCTTC.

This clonotype was seen just once. J is TRBJ1-5 and V is TRBV12-3 or TRBV12-4; D might be TRBD1 (6 bases). This CDR3 comprises 15 residues. Trimming removed 1 base from V and 7 bases from J, with 14 bases in between. Here the CDR3 DNA reads TGTGCCAGCAGTTTAGGGTCAGGGGTAAGGCAGCCCCAGCATTTT. Its protein product is CASSLGSGVRQPQHF.

The chain joins TRBV12-3 or TRBV12-4 to TRBJ1-2; the D is unclear. Trimming removed 5 bases at V and 4 bases at J, with 20 bases between. CDR3 length: 16 residues. The CDR3 bases are TGTGCCAGCAGTAAACTTATGCTGGGCCAAACCTATGGCTACACCTTC. This translates into CASSKLMLGQTYGYTF.

V is TRBV29-1 and J is TRBJ2-1, with a tentative D call TRBD2 (7 bases). Germline V lookup: CDR1 SQVTM, CDR2 ANQGSEA. V was pared by 6 bases and J by 9 bases, with 15 bases between. This CDR3 spans 12 amino acids. CDR3 amino acids: CSVKGGASEQFF. The CDR3 coding sequence is TGCAGCGTCAAGGGGGGGGCGAGTGAGCAGTTCTTC.

This clonotype has only a few counts. CDR3 protein: CASSQEPGVYNEQFF. The CDR3 DNA reads TGCGCCAGCAGCCAAGAGCCGGGGGTTTACAATGAGCAGTTCTTC. This rearrangement joins TRBV4-3 to TRBJ2-1, with D maybe TRBD2 (6 bases). The CDR3 sequence is 15 residues long. Trimming removed 0 bases from V and 4 bases from J, with 10 bases in between. CDR1 LGHNA and CDR2 YSLEER come from the germline V gene.

This clonotype has just one count. The rearrangement links TRBV4-2 to TRBJ2-5, with D possibly called TRBD1 or TRBD2 (5 bases each). Germline V gene data show CDR1 as LGHNA and CDR2 as YNFKEQ. The V end was cut by 0 bases, the J end by 2 bases, with 19 bases between. The length of the CDR3 is 18 residues. The CDR3 reads CASSQDRSVMGDQETQYF. The CDR3 nucleotides are TGTGCCAGCAGCCAAGATAGATCTGTTATGGGGGATCAAGAGACCCAGTACTTC.

The chain couples TRBV29-1 to TRBJ1-2; a weak D match, TRBD1 (6 bases). With 7 bases removed from V and 4 bases from J, the gap between germline ends came to 19 bases. There are 14 residues in the CDR3. CDR1 SQVTM and CDR2 ANQGSEA come from the germline V gene. CDR3 loop: CSAGMGRGSYGYTF. Here the CDR3 DNA reads TGCAGCGCCGGGATGGGTAGGGGGTCCTATGGCTACACCTTC.

The chain carries TRBV13 and TRBJ1-6; perhaps TRBD1 as D (5 bases). V lost 5 bases and J 9 bases, leaving 17 bases between the germline ends. The CDR3 totals 15 residues. Germline V gene data show CDR1 as PRHDT and CDR2 as FYEKMQ (reference sequence). This chain's CDR3 is CASSQRGSASSPLHF. CDR3 nucleotides: TGTGCCAGCAGCCAAAGGGGCTCAGCGAGTTCACCCCTCCACTTT.

This clonotype turned up a few times. The chain is built from TRBV5-1 and TRBJ2-7; D not certain. Trimming stripped 0 bases from V and 4 bases from J, with 8 bases between. CDR1 and CDR2 (germline): SGHRS, YFSETQ. The CDR3 length is 13 residues. The chain's CDR3 is CASSLDLEYEQYF. Written as DNA, the CDR3 is TGCGCCAGCAGCTTGGATTTGGAGTACGAGCAGTACTTC.

The chain is built from TRBV5-6 and TRBJ1-1; D unclear. This CDR3 is 12 amino acids long. The germline V gene has CDR1 SGHDT and CDR2 YYEEEE. V gave up 6 bases and J gave up 11 bases, with 17 bases separating them. The CDR3 loop is CASNFGLLEAFF. In DNA, the CDR3 is TGTGCCAGCAACTTTGGCCTCCTGGAGGCTTTCTTT.

This clonotype was seen only a few times. The V gene is TRBV24-1, the J gene TRBJ2-5; TRBD2 matches at 9 bases. After removal of 3 bases from V and 4 bases from J, the junction contained 14 bases not matched to a gene. The CDR3 runs to 18 residues. From germline, CDR1 is KGHDR and CDR2 SFDVKD. The DNA of the CDR3 is TGTGCCACCAGTGATGCCCGCGGGGGAGCGGGGGGCGGAGAGACCCAGTACTTC. Protein product: CATSDARGGAGGGETQYF.

The chain links TRBV7-9 to TRBJ2-1; TRBD2 aligns across 14 bases. The ends lost 5 bases at V and 7 bases at J; junction bases unmatched: 10. The CDR3 sequence is 17 residues long. In germline, CDR1 is SEHNR, CDR2 FQNEAQ (reference sequence). CDR3 in amino acids: CASSGRLAGGQWNEQFF. The CDR3 coding sequence is TGTGCCAGCAGCGGACGACTAGCGGGGGGGCAGTGGAATGAGCAGTTCTTC.

This clonotype was seen once. The chain uses TRBV12-3 or TRBV12-4 and TRBJ1-5; D might be TRBD1 (5 bases). This CDR3 has 19 amino acids. Trimming stripped 5 bases from V and 0 bases from J, with 23 bases between. CDR3 residues: CASSPPGPGLSYSNQPQHF. In DNA, the CDR3 is TGTGCCAGCAGTCCACCGGGACCGGGCCTATCTTATAGCAATCAGCCCCAGCATTTT.

In this sample, this clonotype turned up many times. The chain has TRBV7-7 and TRBJ2-1; D tentatively reads TRBD1 or TRBD2 (5 bases each). With 5 bases removed from V and 5 bases from J, the gap between germline ends came to 13 bases. This CDR3 has 14 residues. Germline CDR1 is SSHAT and CDR2 is FNYEAQ (reference sequence). As DNA, the CDR3 is TGTGCCAGCAGCCTCAATTGGGGGAACAATGAGCAGTTCTTC. Protein product: CASSLNWGNNEQFF.

This clonotype showed up many times. The chain carries TRBV12-3 or TRBV12-4 and TRBJ2-7; 7 nucleotides line up with TRBD1. With 4 bases clipped from V and 7 bases from J, the junction kept 4 bases outside the gene matches. The CDR3 totals 12 residues. CDR3: CASSSDRVEQYF. CDR3 nucleotide sequence: TGTGCCAGCAGTTCCGACAGGGTAGAGCAGTACTTC.

The chain links TRBV7-2 to TRBJ2-2; TRBD2 agrees at 13 bases. Germline V gene sequence: CDR1 SGHTA, CDR2 FQGNSA. J was trimmed by 1 base and V by 5 bases; bases with no gene match: 4. This CDR3 spans 17 amino acids. The CDR3 spells CASSTRLAGGNTGELFF. In DNA form, the CDR3 reads TGTGCCAGCAGCACGCGACTAGCGGGGGGGAACACCGGGGAGCTGTTTTTT. The variable domain in full, completed from reference TRBV7-2 and TRBJ2-2, reads GAGVSQSPSNKVTEKGKDVELRCDPISGHTALYWYRQSLGQGLEFLIYFQGNSAPDKSGLPSDRFSAERTGGSVSTLTIQRTQQEDSAVYLCASSTRLAGGNTGELFFGEGSRLTVL.

The chain uses TRBV7-2 and TRBJ2-3, with D possibly being TRBD1 or TRBD2 (6 bases each). The CDR3 has 16 amino acids. The germline CDR1 and CDR2 sequences are SGHTA and FQGNSA. The ends were cut back, 4 bases at V and 3 bases at J, with 17 bases in the middle. The CDR3 loop reads CASSYPARGGTDTQYF. CDR3 sequence (DNA): TGTGCCAGCAGCTACCCGGCCAGGGGAGGTACAGATACGCAGTATTTT.

This clonotype has ten or more counts. The V and J genes are TRBV7-2 and TRBJ2-7, with 10 bases fitting TRBD2. V shed 4 bases and J 4 bases; nucleotides not matched to a gene: 16. The CDR3 extends over 18 amino acids. Germline-derived CDR1 and CDR2 are SGHTA and FQGNSA. The DNA of the CDR3 is TGTGCCAGCAGCTGGAGGGCCCTAGGAGCGGGGGGGATATACGAGCAGTACTTC. Translation gives CASSWRALGAGGIYEQYF. Complete variable domain (other parts from reference TRBV7-2 and TRBJ2-7): GAGVSQSPSNKVTEKGKDVELRCDPISGHTALYWYRQSLGQGLEFLIYFQGNSAPDKSGLPSDRFSAERTGGSVSTLTIQRTQQEDSAVYLCASSWRALGAGGIYEQYFGPGTRLTVT.

The chain has TRBV7-2 and TRBJ2-3, with D perhaps being TRBD1 or TRBD2 (5 bases each). Deletions cut 6 bases from V and 1 base from J, with 11 bases between. CDR1 and CDR2 from the germline V gene are SGHTA and FQGNSA. This CDR3 contains 14 residues. CDR3: CASREGSRTDTQYF. Here the CDR3 DNA reads TGTGCCAGCAGAGAGGGGTCACGCACAGATACGCAGTATTTT.

This clonotype turned up a few times. The gene calls are TRBV25-1 and TRBJ2-1; D unresolved. Germline loops: CDR1 MGHDK, CDR2 SYGVNS. V gave up 9 bases and J gave up 2 bases, with 14 bases separating them. The length of the CDR3 is 14 residues. The CDR3 spells CASTGGNTYNEQFF. The CDR3 DNA follows: TGTGCCAGTACCGGTGGCAATACCTACAATGAGCAGTTCTTC.

The chain recombines TRBV20-1 with TRBJ2-6; D may be TRBD1 (6 bases). CDR3 length equals 14 residues. Germline CDR1 reads DFQATT; CDR2 reads SNEGSKA (reference sequence). V was cut by 6 bases and J by 2 bases, with 11 bases left in between. In nucleotides, the CDR3 is TGCAGTGCCAAGGGGACACCTGGGGCCAACGTCCTGACTTTC. Protein: CSAKGTPGANVLTF.

This chain uses TRBV3-1 with TRBJ2-5; D gene uncertain. The CDR3 is made up of 14 amino acids. Trimming removed 1 base at V and 4 bases at J, with 10 bases between. In germline, CDR1 is LGHDT, CDR2 YNNKEL (reference sequence). The CDR3 protein is CASSQGHQRETQYF. In nucleotides, the CDR3 is TGTGCCAGCAGCCAAGGGCACCAGAGAGAGACCCAGTACTTC.

The V gene is TRBV7-2, the J gene TRBJ2-3, with 7 bases matching TRBD2. This CDR3 comprises 19 residues. V lost 5 bases to trimming and J lost 4 bases; unmatched junction nucleotides: 21. Germline CDR1 is SGHTA and CDR2 is FQGNSA. For the CDR3, the DNA is TGTGCCAGCAGCCCTACCTTAGGTAGCGAGGGAGGGGCGGCAGATACGCAGTATTTT. Translated: CASSPTLGSEGGAADTQYF.

This clonotype was counted a few times. V gene TRBV27 combines with J gene TRBJ1-1; D gene uncertain. CDR3 length: 12 residues. The germline V and J ends were trimmed by 9 bases and 0 bases, with 8 bases remaining between them. Germline V lookup: CDR1 MNHEY, CDR2 SMNVEV (reference sequence). CDR3 sequence reads: CASSTLNTEAFF. The DNA of the CDR3 is TGTGCCAGTAGCACACTGAACACTGAAGCTTTCTTT.

This rearrangement joins TRBV6-5 to TRBJ1-4; TRBD1 is a possible D gene (6 bases). Germline loops: CDR1 MNHEY, CDR2 SVGAGI. V lost 7 bases and J 6 bases, leaving 15 bases between the germline ends. This CDR3 is 14 amino acids long. For the CDR3, the DNA is TGTGCCAGCAATACACGAGGGGGTTATGAAAAACTGTTTTTT. As protein: CASNTRGGYEKLFF.

There are many counts of this clonotype. The chain couples TRBV24-1 to TRBJ2-7; no clear D gene. The CDR3 sequence is 13 residues long. Germline CDR1 and CDR2: KGHDR and SFDVKD. V dropped 4 bases and J dropped 0 bases, with 6 bases sitting between them. CDR3 loop: CATSDPLSYEQYF. The CDR3 coding sequence is TGTGCCACCAGTGACCCGCTCTCCTACGAGCAGTACTTC.

This clonotype was seen a few times. This CDR3 reads CASSRAAGEQYF. In DNA form, the CDR3 reads TGTGCCAGCAGCCGGGCCGCGGGGGAGCAGTACTTC. This sequence joins TRBV7-2 and TRBJ2-4; 7 bases fit TRBD2. CDR3 length: 12 amino acids. Germline values: CDR1 SGHTA, CDR2 FQGNSA. Trimming cost V 5 bases and J 13 bases; bases outside gene matches: 8.

Many counts were recorded for this clonotype. The chain couples TRBV12-3 or TRBV12-4 to TRBJ1-5, with no clear D. This CDR3 has 13 amino acids. The ends were cut back, 5 bases at V and 11 bases at J, with 16 bases in the middle. The CDR3 region is CASSPGLYGAQHF. The CDR3 DNA reads TGTGCCAGCAGTCCCGGGTTGTATGGAGCCCAGCATTTT.